Shown below are 32 T cell receptor beta chains from a single sample sequenced in a study of blood T cell repertoires in COVID-19. Profiled with immunoSEQ multiplex PCR; TCRdb holds only in-frame clones, not every one. The sample contains approximately 270,000 clones, about 91% of which appear only once. Material for sequencing was peripheral blood. The receptors were sampled from a woman under 40 with COVID-19, enrolled during active disease.

The CDR3 DNA sequence: TGTGCCAGCAGCGTAGCTCGGACAGGTGAAGCTTTCTTT. This translates into CASSVARTGEAFF. The chain joins TRBV9 to TRBJ1-1, with 7 bases aligning to TRBD1. V was pared by 0 bases and J by 7 bases, with 3 bases of the junction left unmatched. CDR1 and CDR2 from the germline V gene are SGDLS and YYNGEE. The CDR3 has 13 residues.

The V call is TRBV11-3, the J call TRBJ1-1; TRBD1 agrees at 9 bases. CDR1 and CDR2 (germline): SGHNT, YENEEA. The CDR3 is 14 amino acids. The V segment lost 5 bases and the J segment 1 base; nucleotides outside the gene matches: 2. CDR3 bases: TGTGCCAGCAGCATGGGACAGGGGAACACTGAAGCTTTCTTT. Translating gives CASSMGQGNTEAFF.

Here the CDR3 DNA reads TGCGCCAGCAGCCAAGAGCCCCTAGCGGGGGGACCTAGAGGGGATACGCAGTATTTT. The encoded protein is CASSQEPLAGGPRGDTQYF. The genes are TRBV4-3 and TRBJ2-3; 11 nucleotides align to TRBD2. This CDR3 has 19 residues. J gave up 6 bases and V 0 bases, and 14 bases lay outside the gene matches. Germline CDR1 and CDR2: LGHNA and YSLEER.

The genes are TRBV7-6 and TRBJ1-1, with 8 bases lining up with TRBD1. Germline trimming cut 5 bases from V and 7 bases from J; bases unmatched to any gene: 3. Germline V gene lookup returns CDR1 SGHVS and CDR2 FNYEAQ. The CDR3 covers 12 residues. CDR3: CASSIDRGEAFF. CDR3 nucleotide sequence: TGTGCCAGCAGCATAGACAGGGGTGAAGCTTTCTTT.

The rearrangement joins TRBV6-5 to TRBJ2-3; no firm D call. V lost 0 bases and J 5 bases, leaving 9 bases between the germline ends. Germline-derived CDR1 and CDR2 are MNHEY and SVGAGI. The CDR3 contains 14 residues. This CDR3 is CASSYSNLGDTQYF. DNA for the CDR3: TGTGCCAGCAGTTACTCGAACCTCGGAGATACGCAGTATTTT.

This clone was picked up one time. The rearrangement joins TRBV27 to TRBJ2-1; D remains ambiguous. The CDR3 consists of 15 residues. The V and J ends lost 5 bases and 0 bases respectively, with 11 bases between them. The germline V gene has CDR1 MNHEY and CDR2 SMNVEV (reference sequence). This CDR3 is CASSTAHSSYNEQFF. The CDR3 DNA follows: TGTGCCAGCAGTACCGCACACAGCTCCTACAATGAGCAGTTCTTC.

This clone has more than one count but fewer than ten. The genes are TRBV10-2 and TRBJ1-1; 7 nucleotides align to TRBD1. This CDR3 has 13 residues. Germline V gene data show CDR1 as WSHSY and CDR2 as SAAADI. V was clipped by 5 bases and J by 1 base; unmatched bases: 1. CDR3 DNA: TGCGCCAGCAGTAGACAGGGGAACACTGAAGCTTTCTTT. It encodes CASSRQGNTEAFF.

The chain recombines TRBV7-2 with TRBJ2-1; 7 bases match TRBD1. After removal of 6 bases from V and 8 bases from J, the junction contained 13 bases not matched to a gene. Per the germline V gene, CDR1 is SGHTA and CDR2 is FQGNSA. The CDR3 runs to 15 residues. The chain's CDR3 is CASRLSRDSPHEQFF. The CDR3 region has the DNA TGTGCCAGCAGACTAAGCCGGGACAGTCCCCATGAGCAGTTCTTC.

The genes are TRBV6-2 or TRBV6-3 and TRBJ1-2; TRBD1 matches at 10 bases. V trimming: 0 bases; J trimming: 8 bases; junction bases outside the gene matches: 0. There are 13 residues in the CDR3. Germline V lookup: CDR1 MNHEY, CDR2 SVGEGT. DNA of the CDR3: TGTGCCAGCAGTTACTCGGACAGGGGGGGCTACACCTTC. Amino acids: CASSYSDRGGYTF.

This clone was seen a single time. The rearrangement joins TRBV5-6 to TRBJ1-1; D remains ambiguous. Germline V gene data show CDR1 as SGHDT and CDR2 as YYEEEE. The CDR3 runs 13 residues. The V end lost 1 base, the J end lost 1 base, and 5 bases lay between the germline ends. The CDR3 DNA reads TGTGCCAGCAGCTTGACCGGGAACACTGAAGCTTTCTTT. Protein: CASSLTGNTEAFF.

This clone was found once. The CDR3 loop reads CAWSGGQETQYF. The CDR3 DNA reads TGTGCCTGGAGCGGGGGCCAAGAGACCCAGTACTTC. The rearrangement links TRBV30 to TRBJ2-5; possibly TRBD2 for D (6 bases). Germline CDR1 is GTSNPN and CDR2 is SVGIG (reference sequence). V lost 3 bases to trimming and J lost 1 base, with 6 bases between them. The CDR3 totals 12 residues.

This chain joins TRBV7-2 and TRBJ1-1; 10 nucleotides line up with TRBD1. This CDR3 is 15 amino acids long. Unmatched junction bases numbered 7, after V lost 5 bases and J lost 4 bases. From germline, CDR1 is SGHTA and CDR2 FQGNSA. The CDR3 region is CASSLRQGAPTEAFF. CDR3 nucleotides: TGTGCCAGCAGCCTCCGACAGGGGGCGCCCACTGAAGCTTTCTTT. Complete variable domain (other parts from reference TRBV7-2 and TRBJ1-1): GAGVSQSPSNKVTEKGKDVELRCDPISGHTALYWYRQSLGQGLEFLIYFQGNSAPDKSGLPSDRFSAERTGGSVSTLTIQRTQQEDSAVYLCASSLRQGAPTEAFFGQGTRLTVV.

The chain employs TRBV5-1 and TRBJ2-3; 10 positions agree with TRBD1. The CDR3 runs 16 residues. CDR1 SGHRS and CDR2 YFSETQ come from the germline V gene. With 2 bases clipped from V and 5 bases from J, the junction kept 8 bases outside the gene matches. This CDR3 is CASSLLGQGEIDTQYF. In nucleotides, the CDR3 is TGCGCCAGCAGCTTACTCGGACAGGGGGAAATAGATACGCAGTATTTT.

This clone was counted once. The chain links TRBV10-3 to TRBJ1-2, with a possible D match to TRBD1 (6 bases). The CDR3 has 13 amino acids. The V gene's germline CDR1 is ENHRY and CDR2 SYGVKD. The V end was cut by 10 bases, the J end by 5 bases, with 17 bases between. The CDR3 DNA follows: TGTGCCAACAGACCGGGACAACTATATGGCTACACCTTC. It encodes CANRPGQLYGYTF.

The rearrangement joins TRBV20-1 to TRBJ2-1, with a weak D call TRBD2 (6 bases). V lost 3 bases to trimming and J lost 2 bases, with 35 bases between them. The CDR3 extends over 22 amino acids. In germline, CDR1 is DFQATT, CDR2 SNEGSKA (reference sequence). The CDR3: CSASLPKPGRRGGRMAYNEQFF. CDR3 coding DNA: TGCAGTGCTAGTCTCCCCAAACCAGGGCGGAGGGGAGGCCGAATGGCCTACAATGAGCAGTTCTTC.

This rearrangement joins TRBV7-9 to TRBJ1-2; D possibly corresponds to TRBD1 (6 bases). Per the germline V gene, CDR1 is SEHNR and CDR2 is FQNEAQ (reference sequence). The CDR3 loop spans 13 amino acids. V was trimmed by 1 base and J by 3 bases, leaving 6 bases between them. As DNA, the CDR3 is TGTGCCAGCAGCTTAGACAGGGACTATGGCTACACCTTC. Its protein is CASSLDRDYGYTF.

The gene calls are TRBV28 and TRBJ1-2; 8 bases are shared with TRBD1. The CDR3 runs to 15 residues. Germline V gene data show CDR1 as MDHEN and CDR2 as SYDVKM. The ends lost 4 bases at V and 7 bases at J; junction bases unmatched: 11. The CDR3 reads CASSYSGQEVFGYTF. The CDR3 nucleotides are TGTGCCAGCAGTTATTCGGGACAGGAAGTTTTTGGCTACACCTTC.

The gene calls are TRBV2 and TRBJ2-7; possible D gene TRBD1, 6 bases. Looked up from germline, CDR1 is SNHLY and CDR2 is FYNNEI. Trimming stripped 6 bases from V and 3 bases from J, with 9 bases between. CDR3 length: 12 amino acids. For the CDR3, the DNA is TGTGCCAGCAGACAGGGTAGCTACGAGCAGTACTTC. This sequence encodes CASRQGSYEQYF.

The rearrangement joins TRBV2 to TRBJ2-1, with TRBD1 matching 9 bases. Germline V gene sequence: CDR1 SNHLY, CDR2 FYNNEI. J gave up 2 bases and V 6 bases, and 8 bases lay outside the gene matches. The CDR3 has 16 amino acids. CDR3 nucleotide sequence: TGTGCCAGCAGGGGCCTCACAGGGGGCACCTACAATGAGCAGTTCTTC. Its protein is CASRGLTGGTYNEQFF.

The chain has TRBV6-5 and TRBJ2-1; 11 bases are a match to TRBD2. The CDR3 is 14 residues long. Germline V gives CDR1 MNHEY, CDR2 SVGAGI. J lost 4 bases, V lost 8 bases, and 4 bases had no gene match. CDR3 region: CASGTSGEYNEQFF. DNA for the CDR3: TGTGCCAGCGGGACTAGCGGAGAATACAATGAGCAGTTCTTC.

This chain connects TRBV3-1 (or the pseudogene TRBV3-2) to TRBJ2-7; tentatively, D is TRBD2 (5 bases). Germline CDR1 reads LGHDT; CDR2 reads YNNKEL (reference sequence). This CDR3 spans 17 amino acids. The V end was cut by 1 base, the J end by 0 bases, with 16 bases between. As DNA, the CDR3 is TGTGCCAGCAGCCAAGTCGGTGGGGAGCACTGCTCCTACGAGCAGTACGTC. It codes for CASSQVGGEHCSYEQYV.

This clone was counted between two and nine times. The gene calls are TRBV27 and TRBJ2-2, with unresolved D. Germline V gene lookup returns CDR1 MNHEY and CDR2 SMNVEV (reference sequence). The V gene lost 3 bases and the J gene lost 5 bases, with 4 bases spanning the gap. The CDR3 is 12 amino acids. CDR3 region: CASSFQTGELFF. The CDR3 nucleotides are TGTGCCAGCAGTTTCCAGACCGGGGAGCTGTTTTTT.

J is TRBJ2-3 and V is TRBV4-1; TRBD1 agrees at 9 bases. The V gene's germline CDR1 is MGHRA and CDR2 YSYEKL. The CDR3 is 18 amino acids. J lost 0 bases, V lost 4 bases, and 11 bases had no gene match. The CDR3 protein is CASSPASGTGISTDTQYF. DNA of the CDR3: TGCGCCAGCAGCCCAGCCTCCGGGACAGGGATTAGCACAGATACGCAGTATTTT.

The DNA of the CDR3 is TGTGCCTGGATTTACACGAACACTGAAGCTTTCTTT. Translating gives CAWIYTNTEAFF. This chain connects TRBV30 to TRBJ1-1; D uncertain. CDR3 length: 12 residues. The germline V and J ends were trimmed by 4 bases and 1 base, with 7 bases remaining between them. Germline-derived CDR1 and CDR2 are GTSNPN and SVGIG (reference sequence).

The chain employs TRBV7-9 and TRBJ1-2; the D gene is possibly TRBD1 (6 bases). Trimming stripped 1 base from V and 6 bases from J, with 9 bases between. The CDR3 is 13 residues long. The germline CDR1 and CDR2 sequences are SEHNR and FQNEAQ (reference sequence). The CDR3 protein is CASSLEDRNGYTF. The CDR3, as DNA: TGTGCCAGCAGCTTAGAGGACAGAAATGGCTACACCTTC.

This clone has just one count. The chain employs TRBV3-1 (or the pseudogene TRBV3-2) and TRBJ2-2, with TRBD1 as a possible D gene (6 bases). Trimming shortened V by 3 bases and J by 6 bases, and 17 bases separated the two germline ends. The germline V gene encodes CDR1 LGHDT and CDR2 YNNKEL (reference sequence). The CDR3 is 16 residues long. Here the CDR3 reads CASSQGVGAPAGELFF. CDR3 nucleotide sequence: TGTGCCAGCAGCCAGGGCGTGGGGGCCCCCGCCGGGGAGCTGTTTTTT.

V and J are TRBV3-1 (or the pseudogene TRBV3-2) and TRBJ1-2, with D unclear. In germline, CDR1 is LGHDT, CDR2 YNNKEL (reference sequence). The CDR3 spans 14 residues. V lost 4 bases, J lost 4 bases, and 13 bases lay in between. This chain's CDR3 is CASSRSGEGYGYTF. In nucleotides, the CDR3 is TGTGCCAGCAGCCGTAGTGGGGAGGGCTATGGCTACACCTTC.

This chain connects TRBV4-1 to TRBJ2-4, with 12 bases matching TRBD2. Germline assignment: CDR1 MGHRA and CDR2 YSYEKL. The CDR3 spans 21 residues. Trimming cost V 1 base and J 0 bases; bases outside gene matches: 13. The CDR3 nucleotides are TGCGCCAGCAGCCAAGGAACTAGCGGGAGGCCTTACCTTCTAGCCAAAAACATTCAGTACTTC. Its translation is CASSQGTSGRPYLLAKNIQYF.

The rearrangement joins TRBV28 to TRBJ2-7, with TRBD2 matching 7 bases. The CDR3 contains 16 residues. Germline-derived CDR1 and CDR2 are MDHEN and SYDVKM. V lost 6 bases to trimming and J lost 6 bases; unmatched junction nucleotides: 17. The CDR3 protein is CASSTETGEGFAEQYF. CDR3 in DNA: TGTGCCAGCAGCACCGAAACGGGGGAGGGGTTTGCCGAGCAGTACTTC.

The gene calls are TRBV10-3 and TRBJ1-1, with 7 positions matching TRBD1. The germline gives CDR1 ENHRY, CDR2 SYGVKD. Germline trimming cut 3 bases from V and 4 bases from J; bases unmatched to any gene: 2. CDR3 length: 13 amino acids. The CDR3 loop reads CAISDRGATEAFF. The CDR3 bases are TGTGCCATCAGTGACAGGGGGGCCACTGAAGCTTTCTTT.

V usage is TRBV4-2 and J usage is TRBJ2-2; 10 bases match TRBD1. This CDR3 region has 18 residues. The V and J ends lost 3 bases and 0 bases, in that order; junction bases with no gene match: 7. Germline CDR1 reads LGHNA; CDR2 reads YNFKEQ. CDR3 in amino acids: CASSQRTGGVTNTGELFF. In nucleotides, the CDR3 is TGTGCCAGCAGCCAGAGGACAGGGGGAGTTACGAACACCGGGGAGCTGTTTTTT.

This clone was recorded once. The chain has TRBV7-9 and TRBJ1-2; 7 bases match TRBD1. Germline assignment: CDR1 SEHNR and CDR2 FQNEAQ (reference sequence). CDR3 length: 14 residues. V was clipped by 5 bases and J by 6 bases; unmatched bases: 9. The CDR3, as DNA: TGTGCCAGCAGCCCACGGGACAGCCCCCATGGCTACACCTTC. Translation gives CASSPRDSPHGYTF.